This TCR beta chain stems from a study of somatic reversion in DOCK8 deficiency (dated by TCRdb to 2018 to 2021). Study-level background: T cell receptor beta repertoires were compared among DOCK8-deficient patients, DOCK8-revertant patients and healthy volunteers. The DOCK8-deficient patients included in the study had been previously reported. The study set out to investigate how, in DOCK8 deficiency, somatic reversion of pathogenic DOCK8 variants alters lymphocyte differentiation and function. Overall results and qualifications from the work: The methods did not specify, sample by sample, whether the source material for each sample was whole blood or PBMCs.

This clonotype has more than one count but fewer than ten. It lacks a known antigen. Base quality data are lacking; no much larger clone is found one base away. Receptor libraries were prepared by multiplex PCR. One-step amplicon PCR with EuroClonality-NGS primers was used to generate TRB libraries from 100 ng genomic DNA. Sequencing of the TRB amplicons was done on Illumina MiSeq instruments using 2 x 250 bp version 2 chemistry. Per the original workflow: IMGT/HighV-QUEST was used for primary TRB sequence analysis and V(D)J annotation. Repertoire diversity and composition were evaluated with VDJtools after removing nonfunctional clones and downsampling for comparisons between samples. TCRdb reanalyzed the raw reads on its own, using fastp at Q25 for trimming and MiXCR for clone calling, and kept in-frame beta chains. A single entry per CDR3 protein holds the most common genes and DNA from its merged rows. The authors' filters were not applied to this entry. The sample profile shows about 4,100 distinct CDR3 sequences; approximately 26% of them were found once. The ten biggest clones cover 9.1% of the sample.

The germline V end is reduced by 0 bases and the J end by 1 base; junction bases left unmatched: 3. The germline V gene encodes CDR1 SGHRS and CDR2 YFSETQ. Counted from cysteine to phenylalanine, this CDR3 has 16 amino acids. The kept DNA is CDR3 alone, 48 bases in frame from the first base. Healthy control blood was obtained from volunteer donors provided by blood services in Australia and France. Genomic DNA for TCR repertoire analysis was isolated either from whole blood samples or from PBMCs. Sequencing was performed on peripheral blood. This TCR was sampled from a human donor in good health. Rearrangement joined TRBV5-1 to TRBJ2-7, with 11 junctional bases fitting TRBD2. The DNA reads as follows: TGCGCCAGCAGCTTGGGACTAGCGGGGCCATCCTACGAGCAGTACTTC. Its amino acids are CASSLGLAGPSYEQYF.